This passage covers 21 T cell receptor beta chains from one sample sequenced in a study of molecular identifiers for immune sequencing clone quantification. TCRdb used MiXCR to reprocess the PCR reads, holding one entry per CDR3 protein. The sample includes approximately 97,000 distinct CDR3 sequences, about 24% of them seen just once. Sequenced: naive CD8+ T cells from blood, with Jurkat cell RNA spiked in. The subset: FACS-sorted CD8+CD4-CCR7+CD45RA+ naive T cells. Receptor source: a human donor in good health. Some libraries in this study had Jurkat cell RNA spiked in.

The sample holds many counts of this clonotype. The chain is built from TRBV5-1 and TRBJ1-1; D not resolved. The CDR3 runs to 14 residues. Trimming removed 4 bases at V and 4 bases at J, with 14 bases between. Germline V lookup: CDR1 SGHRS, CDR2 YFSETQ. DNA of the CDR3: TGCGCCAGCAGCCTGACCACTGGAAGCACTGAAGCTTTCTTT. Translation: CASSLTTGSTEAFF. The variable domain in full, completed from reference TRBV5-1 and TRBJ1-1, reads KAGVTQTPRYLIKTRGQQVTLSCSPISGHRSVSWYQQTPGQGLQFLFEYFSETQRNKGNFPGRFSGRQFSNSRSEMNVSTLELGDSALYLCASSLTTGSTEAFFGQGTRLTVV.

This clonotype was observed at least ten times. The chain couples TRBV7-6 to TRBJ1-4, with D perhaps matching TRBD1 (5 bases). This CDR3 spans 15 amino acids. Germline CDR1 reads SGHVS; CDR2 reads FNYEAQ. V was shortened by 4 bases and J by 7 bases, with 16 bases between the two germline ends. The CDR3 reads CASSWGGTETEKLFF. The CDR3 DNA sequence: TGTGCCAGCAGCTGGGGGGGGACGGAGACTGAAAAACTGTTTTTT.

Notes on this clonotype: Its ends do not fully match the called genes, so a read error is possible. V gene TRBV5-3 combines with J gene TRBJ2-7; 8 positions match TRBD2. TRBV5-3 is an open reading frame, and its role is uncertain. There are 14 residues in the CDR3. The CDR3 DNA follows: TGTGCCAGCAGCTCGGGACTAGAACCCTACGAGCAGTACTTC. Encoded protein: CASSSGLEPYEQYF.

The table lists this clonotype with a few counts. V gene TRBV11-2 combines with J gene TRBJ1-1; no clear D. The germline gives CDR1 SGHAT, CDR2 FQNNGV. This CDR3 is built from 15 residues. V dropped 0 bases and J dropped 1 base, with 9 bases sitting between them. The CDR3 reads CASSLEDTENTEAFF. For the CDR3, the DNA is TGTGCCAGCAGCTTAGAAGACACGGAGAACACTGAAGCTTTCTTT.

Comment on this clonotype: A much larger clone lies a single base off, so this may be a read error. The gene calls are TRBV6-5 and TRBJ2-5; D may be TRBD1 (6 bases). Germline loops: CDR1 MNHEY, CDR2 SVGAGI. This CDR3 is 15 amino acids long. CDR3 sequence: CASSIDRLGQEPQYF. The CDR3 nucleotides read TGTGCCAGCAGTATCGACAGGTTAGGGCAAGAGCCCCAGTACTTC.

The J gene is TRBJ2-7, the V gene TRBV6-2 or TRBV6-3, with a possible D match to TRBD2 (6 bases). Germline V gene data show CDR1 as MNHEY and CDR2 as SVGEGT. Trimming took 10 bases from V and 7 from J, leaving 8 bases between them. The CDR3 has 9 residues. The CDR3: CATGGEQYF. CDR3 DNA sequence: TGTGCCACCGGGGGAGAGCAGTACTTC.

This clonotype was detected once. A much more abundant neighbour one base away suggests this may be a read error. The rearrangement links TRBV6-2 or TRBV6-3 to TRBJ1-1; maybe TRBD1 (6 bases). In germline, CDR1 is MNHEY, CDR2 SVGEGT. The length of the CDR3 is 15 residues. CDR3 sequence (DNA): TGTGCCAGCAGTCAACAGGGTTTGTTCCACACTGAAGCTCTCTTT. Its translation: CASSQQGLFHTEALF.

This clonotype has at least ten counts. CDR3 nucleotide sequence: TGCAGTGCCGTAGCGTCCTCCTACAATGAGCAGTTCTTC. Translating gives CSAVASSYNEQFF. The gene calls are TRBV20-1 and TRBJ2-1, with a possible D match to TRBD2 (5 bases). CDR3 size: 13 residues. Trimming left V 6 bases short and J 0 bases short, with 9 bases between. Germline assignment: CDR1 DFQATT and CDR2 SNEGSKA (reference sequence).

In this sample, this clonotype turned up many times. The chain recombines TRBV7-9 with TRBJ2-3; D may be TRBD2 (6 bases). Germline V gene sequence: CDR1 SEHNR, CDR2 FQNEAQ (reference sequence). V dropped 3 bases and J dropped 3 bases, with 10 bases sitting between them. This CDR3 is built from 14 residues. The CDR3 DNA reads TGTGCCAGCAGCTTGGTCGCGGGGACAGATACGCAGTATTTT. It codes for CASSLVAGTDTQYF.

The V and J genes are TRBV14 and TRBJ2-7, with D perhaps TRBD1 or TRBD2 (5 bases each). The germline CDR1 and CDR2 sequences are SGHDN and FVKESK. Between the trimmed V and J ends, which lost 4 bases and 0 bases, there was a span of 13 bases. This CDR3 spans 15 amino acids. The CDR3 DNA sequence: TGTGCCAGCAGCCTTACCGGGACCCTCTCCTACGAGCAGTACTTC. As protein: CASSLTGTLSYEQYF.

Ten or more counts support this clonotype. V usage is TRBV12-3 or TRBV12-4 and J usage is TRBJ2-3; maybe TRBD2 (6 bases). CDR3 length: 15 amino acids. V was cut by 4 bases and J by 1 base, with 12 bases left in between. This chain's CDR3 is CASSSRDFRTDTQYF. DNA of the CDR3: TGTGCCAGCAGTTCCCGGGACTTCCGCACAGATACGCAGTATTTT.

This clonotype was counted at least ten times. V is TRBV24-1 and J is TRBJ2-3; D is ambiguous. The V end was cut by 5 bases, the J end by 0 bases, with 5 bases between. CDR1 is KGHDR and CDR2 is SFDVKD in the germline V gene. The CDR3 runs 13 residues. The CDR3, as DNA: TGTGCCACCAGTGCGCGCAGCACAGATACGCAGTATTTT. Translated: CATSARSTDTQYF.

V is TRBV6-6 and J is TRBJ2-1; D is undetermined. Germline assignment: CDR1 MNHNY and CDR2 SVGAGI (reference sequence). Trimming pared 5 bases from V and 10 bases from J, leaving 6 bases between. The CDR3 has 10 amino acids. The CDR3 protein is CASSLGEQFF. In DNA, the CDR3 is TGTGCCAGCAGTCTCGGAGAGCAGTTCTTC.

The gene calls are TRBV28 and TRBJ2-1; D might be TRBD1 or TRBD2, each matching 5 bases. This CDR3 has 17 residues. The ends were cut back, 5 bases at V and 1 base at J, with 18 bases in the middle. Germline lookup yields CDR1 MDHEN and CDR2 SYDVKM. This CDR3 is CASSPSGGRWSYNEQFF. The CDR3 DNA reads TGTGCCAGCAGTCCCTCTGGGGGTCGATGGTCCTACAATGAGCAGTTCTTC.

The rearrangement links TRBV2 to TRBJ1-2; D unresolved. There are 16 residues in the CDR3. CDR1 and CDR2 from the germline V gene are SNHLY and FYNNEI. Trimming pared 2 bases from V and 2 bases from J, leaving 15 bases between. The CDR3 loop is CASSENGQVRNYGYTF. CDR3 in DNA: TGTGCCAGCAGTGAAAATGGGCAGGTCCGAAACTATGGCTACACCTTC.

The J gene is TRBJ2-7, the V gene TRBV19, with D possibly being TRBD2 (6 bases). The germline gives CDR1 LNHDA, CDR2 SQIVND (reference sequence). V was shortened by 5 bases and J by 2 bases, with 10 bases between the two germline ends. This CDR3 spans 13 amino acids. CDR3 DNA sequence: TGTGCCAGTAGTGCCGGGACTCCCTACGAGCAGTACTTC. This encodes CASSAGTPYEQYF. The whole variable domain, remainder taken from reference TRBV19 and TRBJ2-7, is DGGITQSPKYLFRKEGQNVTLSCEQNLNHDAMYWYRQDPGQGLRLIYYSQIVNDFQKGDIAEGYSVSREKKESFPLTVTSAQKNPTAFYLCASSAGTPYEQYFGPGTRLTVT.

This rearrangement joins TRBV27 to TRBJ2-1; no definite D call. This CDR3 is built from 15 residues. V was pared by 4 bases and J by 0 bases, with 10 bases between. The germline CDR1 and CDR2 sequences are MNHEY and SMNVEV (reference sequence). CDR3 residues: CASSSASSSYNEQFF. The CDR3 coding sequence is TGTGCCAGCAGTTCGGCCAGCAGCTCCTACAATGAGCAGTTCTTC.

This clonotype occurred a few times. The rearrangement joins TRBV6-5 to TRBJ2-7, with D possibly matching TRBD1 (5 bases). The V end lost 0 bases, the J end lost 5 bases, and 11 bases lay between the germline ends. Germline-derived CDR1 and CDR2 are MNHEY and SVGAGI. The CDR3 contains 14 residues. In DNA form, the CDR3 reads TGTGCCAGCAGTTACTCGATCGGCAGGGACGAGCAGTACTTC. It codes for CASSYSIGRDEQYF.

The J gene is TRBJ1-4, the V gene TRBV19, with 9 bases identical to TRBD1. This CDR3 comprises 14 residues. The germline V gene encodes CDR1 LNHDA and CDR2 SQIVND (reference sequence). V was pared by 6 bases and J by 8 bases, with 7 bases of the junction left unmatched. CDR3 region: CASRMTGGVEKLFF. For the CDR3, the DNA is TGTGCCAGTAGGATGACAGGGGGGGTCGAAAAACTGTTTTTT.

The chain is built from TRBV6-2 or TRBV6-3 and TRBJ2-1; D gene unclear. CDR1 is MNHEY, CDR2 SVGEGT, per germline. The CDR3 consists of 13 residues. The ends were cut back, 2 bases at V and 3 bases at J, with 5 bases in the middle. As DNA, the CDR3 is TGTGCCAGCAGTTACGAGGACTACAATGAGCAGTTCTTC. Amino acid sequence: CASSYEDYNEQFF.

This clonotype was recorded at least ten times. The V and J genes are TRBV4-3 and TRBJ2-3; 7 bases are shared with TRBD2. Losses at the gene ends were 4 bases for V and 0 bases for J; bases not matched to a gene: 7. Germline CDR1 reads LGHNA; CDR2 reads YSLEER. This CDR3 contains 16 residues. The CDR3 DNA sequence: TGCGCCAGCAGCCCCGGACTAGTCAGAAGCACAGATACGCAGTATTTT. It encodes CASSPGLVRSTDTQYF.